The rows below give T cell receptor beta chains drawn from one sample of a study of blood T cell repertoires in COVID-19. Produced via immunoSEQ multiplex PCR; TCRdb's table is partial and in-frame only. The sample records about 160,000 clones, 65% to 90% being singletons. Input material: peripheral blood. Receptors were obtained from an older man with acute or convalescent COVID-19. Each CDR3 is given with its conserved first and last residue. The D gene is left open where the match is weak. The size field is filled for only some rows; it gives once, few, many or a size class.

>-|TRBV9|TRBJ2-1|TRBD2
CASSMRDYAYNEQFF
TGTGCCAGCAGCATGAGGGACTACGCCTACAATGAGCAGTTCTTC
>-|TRBV13|TRBJ1-2|-
CASSLGETGAVYGYTF
TGTGCCAGCAGCTTAGGGGAGACAGGAGCAGTCTATGGCTACACCTTC
>-|TRBV9|TRBJ2-3|TRBD2
CASTSGTETDTQYF
TGTGCCAGCACTAGCGGGACAGAGACAGATACGCAGTATTTT
>-|TRBV7-2|TRBJ2-7|-
CASSPGPSYEQYF
TGTGCCAGCAGCCCTGGGCCTTCCTACGAGCAGTACTTC
>once|TRBV6-1|TRBJ2-7|-
CASSEVAFYEQYF
TGTGCCAGCAGTGAAGTAGCATTCTACGAGCAGTACTTC
>-|TRBV19|TRBJ1-2|-
CASSIRGRGSSVGYTF
TGTGCCAGTAGTATTAGGGGCAGGGGTTCATCGGTTGGCTACACCTTC
>-|TRBV6-6|TRBJ2-6|-
CASSYPQGSGANVLTF
TGTGCCAGCAGTTACCCACAGGGATCTGGGGCCAACGTCCTGACTTTC
>-|TRBV6-5|TRBJ2-7|TRBD1
CASRQTGNIYEQYF
TGTGCCAGCAGGCAGACAGGGAATATCTACGAGCAGTACTTC
>-|TRBV6-5|TRBJ1-3|TRBD1
CASSSYRQGGNTIYF
TGTGCCAGCAGCTCCTACCGACAGGGCGGAAACACCATATATTTT
>-|TRBV3-1/TRBV3-2|TRBJ1-3|TRBD1
CASSRGQTSGNTIYF
TGTGCCAGCAGTAGGGGACAGACCTCTGGAAACACCATATATTTT
>-|TRBV6-5|TRBJ1-2|TRBD1
CASSEGALANYGYTF
TGTGCCAGCAGCGAGGGGGCCTTAGCTAACTATGGCTACACCTTC
>-|TRBV7-6|TRBJ2-2|-
CASSLRGMNTGELFF
TGTGCCAGCAGCTTACGCGGGATGAACACCGGGGAGCTGTTTTTT
>-|TRBV9|TRBJ1-4|-
CASSVEGVGEKLFF
TGTGCCAGCAGCGTAGAAGGGGTGGGTGAAAAACTGTTTTTT
>-|TRBV2|TRBJ1-6|TRBD1
CASSEGTGDNSPLHF
TGTGCCAGCAGTGAAGGGACAGGGGACAATTCACCCCTCCACTTT
>-|TRBV7-2|TRBJ2-5|TRBD2
CASSLGLAGGTGETQYF
TGTGCCAGCAGCTTAGGACTAGCGGGAGGTACGGGGGAGACCCAGTACTTC
>-|TRBV2|TRBJ1-6|-
CASSVRQDPSPLHF
TGTGCCAGCAGTGTTCGGCAGGATCCGTCACCCCTCCACTTT
>-|TRBV27|TRBJ2-1|-
CASSFLLGGENEQFF
TGTGCCAGCAGTTTCCTCCTAGGGGGGGAGAATGAGCAGTTCTTC
>-|TRBV19|TRBJ1-5|-
CASSNSQGHQPQHF
TGTGCCAGTAGTAACTCACAGGGTCATCAGCCCCAGCATTTT
>-|TRBV7-2|TRBJ2-3|-
CASSLRWEDTQYF
TGTGCCAGCAGCTTGCGGTGGGAGGATACGCAGTATTTT
>-|TRBV7-8|TRBJ1-5|-
CASSLGPGVVQPQHF
TGTGCCAGCAGCTTAGGTCCAGGGGTGGTTCAGCCCCAGCATTTT
>-|TRBV18|TRBJ2-2|-
CASSPPVSGSGELFF
TGTGCCAGCTCACCACCCGTCTCAGGGTCCGGGGAGCTGTTTTTT
>-|TRBV19|TRBJ1-4|-
CASSSSGAREKLFF
TGTGCCAGTAGTTCCTCGGGAGCTCGGGAAAAACTGTTTTTT
>-|TRBV19|TRBJ2-5|-
CASSMSGSAPGETQYF
TGTGCCAGTAGTATGAGCGGTAGCGCGCCCGGGGAGACCCAGTACTTC
>-|TRBV9|TRBJ1-6|-
CASSPGGGSPLHF
TGTGCCAGCAGCCCTGGGGGCGGTTCACCCCTCCACTTT
>-|TRBV27|TRBJ1-2|TRBD1
CASSWDRENYGYTF
TGTGCCAGCAGTTGGGACAGGGAGAACTATGGCTACACCTTC
>once|TRBV6-5|TRBJ2-7|-
CAVPQGSHAYEQYF
TGTGCCGTCCCCCAGGGGTCACATGCCTACGAGCAGTACTTC
>-|TRBV30|TRBJ1-5|TRBD1
CAWRGQGDQPQHF
TGTGCCTGGAGGGGACAGGGTGATCAGCCCCAGCATTTT
>-|TRBV27|TRBJ1-5|TRBD1
CASGTGWGPQHF
TGTGCCAGCGGGACAGGGTGGGGGCCCCAGCATTTT
>-|TRBV6-2/TRBV6-3|TRBJ2-7|TRBD2
CASSPLARTSGRVHEQYF
TGTGCCAGCAGTCCCCTAGCGAGGACTAGCGGGAGGGTCCACGAGCAGTACTTC
>-|TRBV29-1|TRBJ2-3|TRBD2
CSVGGRTSTDTQYF
TGCAGCGTCGGGGGGAGAACTAGCACAGATACGCAGTATTTT
>once|TRBV6-2/TRBV6-3|TRBJ2-5|TRBD2
CASSFSASGRETQYF
TGTGCCAGCAGTTTTTCGGCTAGCGGCCGAGAGACCCAGTACTTC
>-|TRBV5-1|TRBJ2-2|-
CASSFLGGLTGELFF
TGCGCCAGCAGCTTTCTCGGGGGGCTCACCGGGGAGCTGTTTTTT
>-|TRBV28|TRBJ2-2|TRBD2
CASGLAGGYTGELFF
TGTGCCAGCGGTTTAGCGGGAGGGTACACCGGGGAGCTGTTTTTT
>-|TRBV4-2|TRBJ1-2|TRBD1
CASSQDPGQGNYGYTF
TGTGCCAGCAGCCAAGACCCGGGACAGGGGAACTATGGCTACACCTTC
>-|TRBV5-1|TRBJ2-7|TRBD1
CASSSAGQGGSYEQYF
TGCGCCAGCAGCTCTGCGGGACAGGGCGGAAGCTACGAGCAGTACTTC
>few|TRBV27|TRBJ1-6|-
CASSFGQTSNSPLHF
TGTGCCAGCAGTTTCGGACAGACAAGTAATTCACCCCTCCACTTT
>-|TRBV6-5|TRBJ1-6|TRBD1
CASTPAGGRSPLHF
TGTGCCAGCACTCCCGCAGGGGGGAGGTCACCCCTCCACTTT
>once|TRBV2|TRBJ1-4|TRBD1
CASSRQGEANEKLFF
TGTGCCAGCAGTAGACAGGGGGAGGCTAATGAAAAACTGTTTTTT
>once|TRBV5-6|TRBJ2-4|-
CASSLRQNLAKNIQYF
TGTGCCAGCAGCTTGAGACAGAACCTAGCCAAAAACATTCAGTACTTC
>-|TRBV18|TRBJ1-1|-
CASSPPEGRTEAFF
TGTGCCAGCTCACCACCGGAGGGACGCACTGAAGCTTTCTTT
>once|TRBV4-1|TRBJ2-1|TRBD2
CASSQLAGGPNEQFF
TGCGCCAGCAGCCAATTAGCGGGAGGGCCCAATGAGCAGTTCTTC
>-|TRBV19|TRBJ2-3|-
CASSMTGGTDTQYF
TGTGCCAGTAGTATGACGGGAGGCACAGATACGCAGTATTTT
>-|TRBV4-1|TRBJ2-1|TRBD1
CASSQHRDRVNEQFF
TGCGCCAGCAGCCAACATCGGGACAGGGTAAATGAGCAGTTCTTC
>-|TRBV14|TRBJ2-5|-
CASSQQNGGDSGSETQYF
TGTGCCAGCAGCCAACAAAACGGCGGAGACTCCGGGAGTGAGACCCAGTACTTC
>once|TRBV5-1|TRBJ1-3|-
CASSALDYSSGNTIYF
TGCGCCAGCAGCGCCCTGGATTACAGCTCTGGAAACACCATATATTTT
>-|TRBV5-1|TRBJ2-2|TRBD2
CASSLVSGRAGELFF
TGCGCCAGCAGCTTGGTGAGCGGGAGGGCCGGGGAGCTGTTTTTT
>-|TRBV28|TRBJ2-1|TRBD2
CASRLAGGYNEQFF
TGTGCCAGCAGACTAGCGGGGGGGTACAATGAGCAGTTCTTC
>-|TRBV7-6|TRBJ2-3|-
CASSLSSAHTDTQYF
TGTGCCAGCAGCTTATCTAGCGCCCACACAGATACGCAGTATTTT
>-|TRBV19|TRBJ2-1|TRBD2
CASSILISTSGRAKPGNEQFF
TGTGCCAGTAGTATACTAATTTCGACTAGCGGGAGGGCCAAACCAGGCAATGAGCAGTTCTTC
>-|TRBV28|TRBJ2-3|-
CASSTRTPDLTDTQYF
TGTGCCAGCAGTACCCGGACACCTGATCTCACAGATACGCAGTATTTT
>-|TRBV6-5|TRBJ2-5|-
CASSYSRYQETQYF
TGTGCCAGCAGTTACTCGCGGTACCAAGAGACCCAGTACTTC
>-|TRBV3-1/TRBV3-2|TRBJ2-7|TRBD2
CASSQAPTSGSFYEQYF
TGTGCCAGCAGCCAAGCCCCGACTAGCGGGAGTTTCTACGAGCAGTACTTC
>-|TRBV7-3|TRBJ2-7|-
CASSLTGGGLAEQYF
TGTGCCAGCAGCTTAACGGGAGGGGGTCTCGCCGAGCAGTACTTC